This TCR beta chain was captured in a study of beta chain features in type 1 diabetes. Every bit of the isolated RNA underwent reverse transcription, so sequencing read expressed TCRB transcripts. Profiled with immunoSEQ multiplex PCR; TCRdb holds only in-frame clones, not every one. This sample carries a few hundred thousand clones, roughly 16% of them seen once, and the ten largest clones take more than 0.015%. V was cut by 0 bases and J by 2 bases, with 8 bases left in between. The length of the CDR3 is 15 residues. The germline CDR1 and CDR2 sequences are MNHEY and SVGAGI. Specimen: naive CD4+ T cells from blood. The origin of this receptor is a woman in her late teens or twenties in good health. V usage is TRBV6-5 and J usage is TRBJ2-1, with TRBD2 as a possible D gene (6 bases). The DNA of the CDR3 is TGTGCCAGCAGTTACTCTGGCGGGACCTACAATGAGCAGTTCTTC. Translating it yields CASSYSGGTYNEQFF.